The 11 T cell receptor beta chains listed next were all sequenced from one sample in a study of blood T cell repertoires in COVID-19. The assay was immunoSEQ multiplex PCR, and TCRdb's table has in-frame clones only and misses some. The profile shows hundreds of thousands of clones, around 86% of them singletons. The sample was PBMCs or T cells enriched from blood (not recorded which). All receptors come from a woman aged 40 to 49 with acute COVID-19.

The V call is TRBV25-1, the J call TRBJ2-7, with D hard to call. With the DNA end fitting TRBJ2-1 better, the J assignment may be wrong. The CDR3 loop spans 12 amino acids. The germline CDR1 and CDR2 sequences are MGHDK and SYGVNS. Written as DNA, the CDR3 is TGTGCCAGCAGTGAATACGGGAATGAGCAGTTCTTC. Translating gives CASSEYGNEQFF.

The gene calls are TRBV29-1 and TRBJ2-2, with 8 positions matching TRBD2. Germline CDR1 SQVTM, CDR2 ANQGSEA. The CDR3 consists of 13 residues. J gave up 7 bases and V 6 bases, and 7 bases lay outside the gene matches. The CDR3 protein is CSVGTSGGGELFF. The CDR3 bases are TGCAGCGTCGGTACTAGCGGTGGCGGGGAGCTGTTTTTT.

This clone was recorded many times. V is TRBV6-4 and J is TRBJ2-1; TRBD1 matches 11 bases. V trimming: 5 bases; J trimming: 6 bases; junction bases outside the gene matches: 3. The CDR3 covers 14 residues. Germline CDR1 reads MRHNA; CDR2 reads SNTAGT. CDR3 DNA sequence: TGTGCCAGCAGTCCGGGACAGGGGGGCAATGAGCAGTTCTTC. It translates to CASSPGQGGNEQFF.

The rearrangement uses TRBV7-3 and TRBJ2-5; TRBD1 is a possible D gene (6 bases). Trimming stripped 2 bases from V and 5 bases from J, with 12 bases between. The CDR3 is 14 amino acids. CDR1 and CDR2 from the germline V gene are SGHTA and FQGTGA. CDR3 nucleotides: TGTGCCAGCAGCTTACAGGGGTCGGAGGAGACCCAGTACTTC. This translates into CASSLQGSEETQYF. Combining the CDR3 with reference TRBV7-3 and TRBJ2-5 gives the whole variable domain GAGVSQTPSNKVTEKGKYVELRCDPISGHTALYWYRQSLGQGPEFLIYFQGTGAADDSGLPNDRFFAVRPEGSVSTLKIQRTERGDSAVYLCASSLQGSEETQYFGPGTRLLVL.

This chain connects TRBV2 to TRBJ2-6; D ambiguous. Germline V lookup: CDR1 SNHLY, CDR2 FYNNEI. V was pared by 3 bases and J by 7 bases, with 16 bases between. The CDR3 totals 16 residues. The CDR3 coding sequence is TGTGCCAGCAGTGAGGAAAGCCGCCCAGGAGCCAACGTCCTGACTTTC. Translation gives CASSEESRPGANVLTF.

V and J are TRBV18 and TRBJ2-7; TRBD2 might be the D (5 bases). The CDR3 loop spans 15 amino acids. The germline V gene has CDR1 KGHSH and CDR2 LQKENI. The ends were cut back, 5 bases at V and 0 bases at J, with 14 bases in the middle. For the CDR3, the DNA is TGTGCCAGCTCAACTGATCGGGATGTCTCCTACGAGCAGTACTTC. This translates into CASSTDRDVSYEQYF.

J is TRBJ1-6 and V is TRBV12-3 or TRBV12-4; D ambiguous. This CDR3 region has 12 residues. The V and J ends lost 6 bases and 10 bases respectively, with 10 bases between them. The chain's CDR3 is CASSLPGSPLHF. The CDR3 nucleotides are TGTGCCAGCAGCCTCCCCGGGTCACCCCTCCACTTT.

Here the CDR3 reads CAWSPGYEQYF. CDR3 in DNA: TGTGCCTGGAGTCCCGGCTACGAGCAGTACTTC. V gene TRBV30 combines with J gene TRBJ2-7; D gene unclear. The CDR3 extends over 11 amino acids. Germline lookup yields CDR1 GTSNPN and CDR2 SVGIG (reference sequence). Trimming removed 2 bases from V and 3 bases from J, with 5 bases in between.

CDR3 DNA: TGTGCCAGCAGCAAGGACAGGGGGGACGAGCAGTACTTC. Protein: CASSKDRGDEQYF. This chain uses TRBV12-3 or TRBV12-4 with TRBJ2-7; 10 bases match TRBD1. This CDR3 is built from 13 residues. The V and J ends lost 6 bases and 5 bases, in that order; junction bases with no gene match: 4.

This sequence joins TRBV2 and TRBJ1-1, with 10 bases lining up with TRBD1. Unmatched junction bases numbered 8, after V lost 5 bases and J lost 11 bases. The CDR3 totals 13 residues. In germline, CDR1 is SNHLY, CDR2 FYNNEI. CDR3 amino acids: CASSLGQGIEAFF. CDR3 nucleotides: TGTGCCAGCAGTCTGGGACAGGGGATTGAGGCTTTCTTT.

The chain couples TRBV3-1 (or the pseudogene TRBV3-2) to TRBJ2-1, with D possibly TRBD2 on 6 matching bases. From germline, CDR1 is LGHDT and CDR2 YNNKEL (reference sequence). This CDR3 is built from 14 residues. V shed 0 bases and J shed 7 bases, with 10 bases lying between them. The CDR3 nucleotides are TGTGCCAGCAGCCAAGATTTTGCGGGGAATGAGCAGTTCTTC. It specifies CASSQDFAGNEQFF.